This T cell receptor (beta chain) stems from a study of metastatic and nonmetastatic thyroid tumors. Prior to thyroid surgery, none of the patients had received any treatment. TCRdb reanalyzed the PCR reads with MiXCR. The table records roughly 21,000 clones, 28% of them present only once. Specimen: tumor tissue. The sequence came from a male donor with papillary thyroid cancer or a benign thyroid nodule (not recorded which). Some clones in this sample may be carry-over from other donors' samples.

The chain's CDR3 is CASTDISNYGYTF. The DNA of the CDR3 is TGTGCCAGCACAGATATAAGTAACTATGGCTACACCTTC. The chain couples TRBV28 to TRBJ1-2; no clear D gene. The V gene's germline CDR1 is MDHEN and CDR2 SYDVKM. Trimming stripped 7 bases from V and 1 base from J, with 10 bases between. The CDR3 is 13 amino acids.